The clone carrying this TCR beta chain appeared a few times. With 60 Vbeta and 13 Jbeta primers, the PCR was carried out. Assay used: immunoSEQ multiplex PCR; TCRdb lists only in-frame clones, some missing. There are tens of thousands of clones in the sample; about 82% occur only once, and 2.5% to 3.5% lies in the top ten. This CDR3 comprises 16 residues. The sample belongs to a study of cytomegalovirus exposure and HLA in healthy donors. The TCR originated in a woman in her 30s in good health and CMV-seronegative. The chain couples TRBV21-1 to TRBJ1-6; the listed D gene, TRBD1, was not tested against the DNA. TRBV21-1 is a known pseudogene. The sample taken for sequencing was PBMCs. Here the CDR3 DNA reads TGTGCCAGCAGCAAACGGATAGGAGGTAGGGGGTCACCCCTCCACTTT. Translation: CASSKRIGGRGSPLHF.